This T cell receptor beta chain was identified in a study of T cell repertoires in cytomegalovirus infection. Study-wide background: CMV epitopes in the study were HLA-C-restricted (recently identified) and HLA-B-restricted (well studied).

A few counts support this clonotype. Its antigen is as yet unknown. TCRdb redid the calling of the reads with MiXCR, one entry per CDR3 protein. The repertoire holds 75,000 to 100,000 distinct CDR3 sequences, 45% to 55% seen once, with approximately 95% in the top ten. This TCR was recovered from a human donor in good health (CMV status not recorded). Some clones in this sample may be carry-over from other donors' samples. The sample consisted of CD8+ T cells from cultured PBMCs, taken from culture after CMV antigen stimulation.

CDR3 in amino acids: CASSLEGKGLATHEQFF. The CDR3 DNA follows: TGTGCCAGCAGCTTAGAGGGCAAGGGACTAGCGACCCATGAGCAGTTCTTC. The chain recombines TRBV11-2 with TRBJ2-1, with 10 positions matching TRBD2. Looked up from germline, CDR1 is SGHAT and CDR2 is FQNNGV. This CDR3 region has 17 residues. Trimming cost V 0 bases and J 8 bases; bases outside gene matches: 10.